This T cell receptor (beta chain) derives from a study of cytotoxic CD8 clonotypes in ibrutinib-treated CLL. At the level of the study: After median roughly 70 months, approximately 14 stayed in remission, around twelve progressed; responses about 25 partial, 2 complete.

The data were produced by immunoSEQ multiplex PCR, yet TCRdb's version contains in-frame clones alone and is incomplete. The sample carries roughly 190,000 clones, over 60% recorded once. This CDR3 has 16 amino acids. V dropped 5 bases and J dropped 3 bases, with 16 bases sitting between them. From germline, CDR1 is MNHEY and CDR2 SMNVEV (reference sequence). The V and J genes are TRBV27 and TRBJ2-2, with a possible D match to TRBD1 (6 bases). This sequence originates from a human donor with chronic lymphocytic leukemia. Sample: PBMCs, taken after 24 months of ibrutinib treatment. The CDR3 region has the DNA TGTGCCAGCAGTCCCTCCGCAGGGGAGCACACCGGGGAGCTGTTTTTT. This encodes CASSPSAGEHTGELFF.